The present T cell receptor beta chain was sequenced within a study of blood T cell repertoires in COVID-19. At the level of the study: The origin of the acute and convalescent COVID-19 samples was the United States, Italy and Spain. Sources were T cells, B-cell-depleted T cells, or PBMCs; the material itself was cDNA or gDNA.

This clone has a handful of counts. Original methodology: Quantification of nucleated cells was approximated via reference gene primer amplification. Clones were read by immunoSEQ multiplex PCR, and TCRdb kept only the in-frame ones, dropping some. That table is the source of V, J and clone size, and D and trimming were worked out from the DNA. The table has about 140,000 clones, about 86% seen once. Trimming stripped 10 bases from V and 3 bases from J, with 9 bases between. CDR3 length: 11 residues. Germline V lookup: CDR1 SGHAT, CDR2 FQDESV (reference sequence). Sequenced input: peripheral blood. The chain uses TRBV11-1 and TRBJ1-2; TRBD1 is a possible D gene (5 bases). The source of this sequence is a woman aged 60 to 75 with acute or convalescent COVID-19. The CDR3, as DNA: TGTGCCATCCCGGGGGACTATGGCTACACCTTC. Translated: CAIPGDYGYTF.